Below, 4 T cell receptor beta chains from the same sample are listed, as sequenced in a study of shared T cell receptors in the human thymus. The repertoire was sequenced with immunoSEQ multiplex PCR; TCRdb's copy has only in-frame clones and lacks some. The sample lists hundreds of thousands of clones, more than 70% occurring once. This sample also belongs to another study, concerning human thymus T cells.

Sequences were obtained from thymocytes. These receptors all come from a boy under two years old with a congenital heart defect.

The J gene is TRBJ2-2, the V gene TRBV15, with 8 nucleotides matching TRBD1. There are 16 residues in the CDR3. Germline V gene data show CDR1 as LNHNV and CDR2 as YYDKDF (reference sequence). With 4 bases clipped from V and 2 bases from J, the junction kept 6 bases outside the gene matches. The CDR3 bases are TGTGCCACCAGCACCTCGGGACAGGCTAACACCGGGGAGCTGTTTTTT. It translates to CATSTSGQANTGELFF.

J is TRBJ2-7 and V is TRBV9; TRBD1 matches at 7 bases. Unmatched junction bases numbered 7, after V lost 4 bases and J lost 3 bases. Germline V lookup: CDR1 SGDLS, CDR2 YYNGEE. This CDR3 is built from 14 residues. CDR3 in amino acids: CASSIRDRDYEQYF. The CDR3 nucleotides read TGTGCCAGCAGCATCCGGGACAGAGACTACGAGCAGTACTTC. The full variable domain, rest sourced from reference TRBV9 and TRBJ2-7, is DSGVTQTPKHLITATGQRVTLRCSPRSGDLSVYWYQQSLDQGLQFLIQYYNGEERAKGNILERFSAQQFPDLHSELNLSSLELGDSALYFCASSIRDRDYEQYFGPGTRLTVT.

The chain is built from TRBV9 and TRBJ1-5; TRBD1 might be the D (5 bases). Deletions cut 3 bases from V and 7 bases from J, with 17 bases between. This CDR3 spans 15 amino acids. Per the germline V gene, CDR1 is SGDLS and CDR2 is YYNGEE. The CDR3 spells CASSGAGGGDQPQHF. The CDR3 DNA follows: TGTGCCAGCAGCGGAGCTGGGGGAGGCGACCAGCCCCAGCATTTT.

In DNA form, the CDR3 reads TGTGCCAGCAGGGAACGCGGTTGCACAGATACGCAGTATTTT. Translating gives CASRERGCTDTQYF. This chain links TRBV5-6 with TRBJ2-3; D not certain. The germline gives CDR1 SGHDT, CDR2 YYEEEE. This CDR3 has 14 residues. V shed 5 bases and J shed 1 base, with 11 bases lying between them.